The next 27 T cell receptor beta chains were all read from a single sample in a study of T cells after yellow fever vaccination. TCRdb reanalysed the 5' RACE reads using MiXCR and keeps one entry per CDR3 protein. The table lists 300,000 or so distinct CDR3 sequences, approximately 8% of them singletons, with around 17% in the top ten. The starting material was PBMCs, obtained about 41 days after the first yellow fever vaccination. Source of these receptors: a man younger than 30 who received the YFV17D yellow fever vaccine.

This chain uses TRBV6-5 with TRBJ1-4; weak D call: TRBD1 (6 bases). There are 14 residues in the CDR3. Germline V gene data show CDR1 as MNHEY and CDR2 as SVGAGI. Trimming removed 1 base from V and 5 bases from J, with 8 bases in between. The CDR3 nucleotides are TGTGCCAGCAGTTACTGGCAGGGGAATGAAAAACTGTTTTTT. The encoded protein is CASSYWQGNEKLFF.

The chain couples TRBV7-2 to TRBJ2-5; D is undetermined. V dropped 3 bases and J dropped 5 bases, with 10 bases sitting between them. Germline V gene lookup returns CDR1 SGHTA and CDR2 FQGNSA. CDR3 length: 13 amino acids. This CDR3 reads CASSFTVLETQYF. The CDR3 nucleotides are TGTGCCAGCAGCTTTACGGTGTTGGAGACCCAGTACTTC. The whole variable domain, remainder taken from reference TRBV7-2 and TRBJ2-5, is GAGVSQSPSNKVTEKGKDVELRCDPISGHTALYWYRQSLGQGLEFLIYFQGNSAPDKSGLPSDRFSAERTGGSVSTLTIQRTQQEDSAVYLCASSFTVLETQYFGPGTRLLVL.

The chain links TRBV11-2 to TRBJ1-1; perhaps TRBD1 as D (6 bases). This CDR3 comprises 15 residues. V was clipped by 7 bases and J by 3 bases, with 18 bases between them. Looked up from germline, CDR1 is SGHAT and CDR2 is FQNNGV. The CDR3 here is CASTQGSYYDTEAFF. For the CDR3, the DNA is TGTGCCAGCACCCAGGGGTCCTACTATGACACTGAAGCTTTCTTT.

The chain joins TRBV27 to TRBJ1-5; D is perhaps TRBD1 (5 bases). The CDR3 extends over 13 amino acids. The V end was cut by 2 bases, the J end by 5 bases, with 7 bases between. CDR1 and CDR2 (germline): MNHEY, SMNVEV (reference sequence). The CDR3 here is CASSLQGHQPQHF. Here the CDR3 DNA reads TGTGCCAGCAGTTTACAGGGCCATCAGCCCCAGCATTTT.

This clonotype was found a few times. V usage is TRBV6-5 and J usage is TRBJ1-5; TRBD1 matches 7 bases. There are 14 residues in the CDR3. With 5 bases clipped from V and 4 bases from J, the junction kept 5 bases outside the gene matches. CDR1 and CDR2 from the germline V gene are MNHEY and SVGAGI. CDR3 nucleotides: TGTGCCAGCAGTCTTGACAGGGCTAATCAGCCCCAGCATTTT. Translating it yields CASSLDRANQPQHF.

The chain is built from TRBV15 and TRBJ1-1; D not certain. CDR1 is LNHNV, CDR2 YYDKDF, per germline (reference sequence). V lost 9 bases and J lost 1, with 15 bases in between. This CDR3 has 14 residues. The CDR3 DNA reads TGTGCCACAGAGCAAGGCAGAGGGAACACTGAAGCTTTCTTT. Translated, it gives CATEQGRGNTEAFF. Combining the CDR3 with reference TRBV15 and TRBJ1-1 gives the whole variable domain DAMVIQNPRYQVTQFGKPVTLSCSQTLNHNVMYWYQQKSSQAPKLLFHYYDKDFNNEADTPDNFQSRRPNTSFCFLDIRSPGLGDTAMYLCATEQGRGNTEAFFGQGTRLTVV.

This clonotype was seen more than once but under ten times. Written as DNA, the CDR3 is TGCGCCAGCAGCTTGGCTAGCGATGCCGGGGAGCTGTTTTTT. This codes for CASSLASDAGELFF. The chain recombines TRBV5-1 with TRBJ2-2; perhaps TRBD2 as D (6 bases). Trimming cost V 0 bases and J 6 bases, with 9 bases left between them. The CDR3 loop spans 14 amino acids. CDR1 is SGHRS and CDR2 is YFSETQ in the germline V gene.

This clonotype was counted only a few times. The V call is TRBV7-9, the J call TRBJ2-3; D is perhaps TRBD1 (6 bases). CDR3 size: 15 residues. Between the trimmed V and J ends, which lost 5 bases and 6 bases, there was a span of 18 bases. Germline V gene lookup returns CDR1 SEHNR and CDR2 FQNEAQ (reference sequence). The CDR3: CASSLPGHPLDTQYF. DNA of the CDR3: TGTGCCAGCAGCCTACCGGGACATCCTCTGGATACGCAGTATTTT. Complete variable domain (other parts from reference TRBV7-9 and TRBJ2-3): DTGVSQNPRHKITKRGQNVTFRCDPISEHNRLYWYRQTLGQGPEFLTYFQNEAQLEKSRLLSDRFSAERPKGSFSTLEIQRTEQGDSAMYLCASSLPGHPLDTQYFGPGTRLTVL.

J is TRBJ1-2 and V is TRBV11-2; D is perhaps TRBD1 (5 bases). Deletions cut 7 bases from V and 2 bases from J, with 20 bases between. The germline V gene has CDR1 SGHAT and CDR2 FQNNGV. This CDR3 has 16 residues. The CDR3 nucleotides read TGTGCCAGCAACTCCGTAGCAGACGCAGGGAACTATGGCTACACCTTC. Its protein is CASNSVADAGNYGYTF. Filled out from reference TRBV11-2 and TRBJ1-2, the complete variable domain reads EAGVAQSPRYKIIEKRQSVAFWCNPISGHATLYWYQQILGQGPKLLIQFQNNGVVDDSQLPKDRFSAERLKGVDSTLKIQPAKLEDSAVYLCASNSVADAGNYGYTFGSGTRLTVV.

Remarks on this clonotype: The junction departs from germline at one end; a sequencing error may be responsible. The chain employs TRBV28 and TRBJ2-1; D might be TRBD1 (5 bases). Germline V CDR1 and CDR2: MDHEN, SYDVKM. This CDR3 is 15 amino acids long. The chain's CDR3 is CASSVTGSSYNQQFF. CDR3 sequence (DNA): TGTGCCAGCAGTGTAACAGGCAGCTCCTACAATCAGCAGTTCTTC.

This clonotype came up a few times. As DNA, the CDR3 is TGTGCCAGCAGCCAGGGGCCCGGGGTGCAGTTCTTC. This sequence encodes CASSQGPGVQFF. V and J are TRBV4-2 and TRBJ2-1; perhaps D is TRBD1 or TRBD2 (5 bases each). The V gene's germline CDR1 is LGHNA and CDR2 YNFKEQ. CDR3 length: 12 residues. V lost 3 bases and J 12 bases, leaving 12 bases between the germline ends.

This clonotype was picked up a small number of times. The rearrangement uses TRBV20-1 and TRBJ2-5, with 10 bases lining up with TRBD2. The V segment lost 1 base and the J segment 4 bases; nucleotides outside the gene matches: 6. There are 15 residues in the CDR3. Germline V gene sequence: CDR1 DFQATT, CDR2 SNEGSKA (reference sequence). This CDR3 reads CSARAEAGGPETQYF. For the CDR3, the DNA is TGCAGTGCTAGAGCTGAAGCGGGGGGGCCAGAGACCCAGTACTTC.

This clonotype was picked up a small number of times. This chain uses TRBV18 with TRBJ2-3, with unresolved D. The ends were cut back, 6 bases at V and 6 bases at J, with 22 bases in the middle. This CDR3 has 16 amino acids. From germline, CDR1 is KGHSH and CDR2 LQKENI. Written as DNA, the CDR3 is TGTGCCAGCTCGCTCAACACGCTTGGCGTTTCCGATACGCAGTATTTT. Protein sequence: CASSLNTLGVSDTQYF.

This clonotype occurred a few times. The V call is TRBV5-5, the J call TRBJ1-1, with no clear D. CDR3 length equals 11 residues. Trimming shortened V by 8 bases and J by 5 bases, and 10 bases separated the two germline ends. Germline CDR1 SGHKS, CDR2 YYEKEE (reference sequence). The DNA of the CDR3 is TGTGCCAGTACCTGGGGAACTGAAGCTTTCTTT. This codes for CASTWGTEAFF.

This chain links TRBV12-3 or TRBV12-4 with TRBJ1-1; 7 nucleotides line up with TRBD1. The CDR3 totals 14 residues. Unmatched junction bases numbered 7, after V lost 5 bases and J lost 4 bases. Here the CDR3 DNA reads TGTGCCAGCAGTCCTACAGGGGCCACCACTGAAGCTTTCTTT. Translated, it gives CASSPTGATTEAFF.

V and J are TRBV2 and TRBJ2-6; unclear D gene. V lost 0 bases to trimming and J lost 3 bases, with 6 bases between them. Germline lookup yields CDR1 SNHLY and CDR2 FYNNEI. The CDR3 contains 15 residues. Written as DNA, the CDR3 is TGTGCCAGCAGTGAAGCGCCCCGTGGGGCCAACGTCCTGACTTTC. Translating it yields CASSEAPRGANVLTF. The full variable domain, in which reference TRBV2 and TRBJ2-6 provide the parts outside the CDR3, is EPEVTQTPSHQVTQMGQEVILRCVPISNHLYFYWYRQILGQKVEFLVSFYNNEISEKSEIFDDQFSVERPDGSNFTLKIRSTKLEDSAMYFCASSEAPRGANVLTFGAGSRLTVL.

This clonotype appeared a few times. The CDR3 sequence: CASSYNRVNEQYF. The CDR3 nucleotides read TGTGCCAGCAGCTACAACAGGGTAAACGAGCAGTACTTC. This chain uses TRBV7-2 with TRBJ2-7, with D perhaps matching TRBD1 (6 bases). Germline V CDR1 and CDR2: SGHTA, FQGNSA. This CDR3 has 13 amino acids. V lost 4 bases, J lost 5 bases, and 12 bases lay in between.

This clonotype showed up many times. This chain connects TRBV10-2 to TRBJ2-3; 7 positions agree with TRBD2. This CDR3 is built from 14 residues. Germline CDR1 and CDR2: WSHSY and SAAADI. The ends lost 7 bases at V and 5 bases at J; junction bases unmatched: 9. CDR3 DNA sequence: TGCGCCAGCAAAGGGGATGCGGGGGTAGATACGCAGTATTTT. This translates into CASKGDAGVDTQYF.

The rearrangement joins TRBV7-9 to TRBJ1-2; D gene uncertain. The CDR3 covers 13 residues. Deletions cut 2 bases from V and 6 bases from J, with 10 bases between. Per germline, CDR1 SEHNR and CDR2 FQNEAQ (reference sequence). CDR3: CASSLRKEDGYTF. The CDR3 DNA reads as TGTGCCAGCAGCTTACGCAAGGAAGATGGCTACACCTTC. Looking up the rest from reference TRBV7-9 and TRBJ1-2 gives the full variable domain: DTGVSQNPRHKITKRGQNVTFRCDPISEHNRLYWYRQTLGQGPEFLTYFQNEAQLEKSRLLSDRFSAERPKGSFSTLEIQRTEQGDSAMYLCASSLRKEDGYTFGSGTRLTVV.

This clonotype was seen more than once but under ten times. The genes are TRBV19 and TRBJ1-5; D not resolved. The V and J ends lost 6 bases and 9 bases respectively, with 12 bases between them. The CDR3 covers 12 residues. Per the germline V gene, CDR1 is LNHDA and CDR2 is SQIVND (reference sequence). The CDR3 DNA follows: TGTGCCAGTAGCCCGGACGGTTTGCCCCAGCATTTT. Translating it yields CASSPDGLPQHF.

This clonotype was observed many times. The J gene is TRBJ2-3, the V gene TRBV7-2; D uncertain. The CDR3 is 16 amino acids. V was trimmed by 1 base and J by 0 bases, leaving 11 bases between them. Germline V gene lookup returns CDR1 SGHTA and CDR2 FQGNSA. The CDR3 DNA reads TGTGCCAGCAGCTTAGTCCCGGATACTAGCACAGATACGCAGTATTTT. Amino acids: CASSLVPDTSTDTQYF.

The V gene is TRBV5-4, the J gene TRBJ2-3; maybe TRBD2 (6 bases). V was cut by 4 bases and J by 1 base, with 13 bases left in between. The germline CDR1 and CDR2 sequences are SGHNT and YYREEE (reference sequence). The CDR3 covers 15 residues. As DNA, the CDR3 is TGTGCCAGCAGCGGAGGGTGGGCCGGCACAGATACGCAGTATTTT. Encoded protein: CASSGGWAGTDTQYF.

There are a few counts of this clonotype. The J gene is TRBJ2-1, the V gene TRBV27, with D perhaps matching TRBD1 or TRBD2 (5 bases each). V shed 7 bases and J shed 9 bases, with 16 bases lying between them. The CDR3 is 13 amino acids. CDR1 is MNHEY, CDR2 SMNVEV, per germline (reference sequence). DNA for the CDR3: TGTGCCAGCACCCGGGGCAGGGTGGGTGAGCAGTTCTTC. Amino acids: CASTRGRVGEQFF.

This clonotype was recorded at least ten times. The chain has TRBV5-5 and TRBJ2-3; 9 bases are a match to TRBD1. The CDR3 runs to 14 residues. Germline loops: CDR1 SGHKS, CDR2 YYEKEE (reference sequence). V shed 9 bases and J 4 bases; nucleotides not matched to a gene: 9. The DNA for the CDR3 is TGTGCCACCGGGACAGGGAATGGCGCAGATACGCAGTATTTT. This codes for CATGTGNGADTQYF. The full variable domain, completed using reference TRBV5-5 and TRBJ2-3, is DAGVTQSPTHLIKTRGQQVTLRCSPISGHKSVSWYQQVLGQGPQFIFQYYEKEERGRGNFPDRFSARQFPNYSSELNVNALLLGDSALYLCATGTGNGADTQYFGPGTRLTVL.

This clonotype has a count of ten or more. The chain employs TRBV6-1 and TRBJ1-5, with D tentatively TRBD1 (5 bases). Trimming shortened V by 4 bases and J by 6 bases, and 16 bases separated the two germline ends. CDR3 length: 15 residues. From germline, CDR1 is MNHNS and CDR2 SASEGT. This CDR3 reads CASSANGGLGQPQHF. The CDR3 DNA sequence: TGTGCCAGCAGTGCCAATGGGGGTTTAGGTCAGCCCCAGCATTTT.

The CDR3 loop is CASSPTHRYDESSTDTQYF. The DNA of the CDR3 is TGTGCCAGCAGCCCAACCCACCGTTACGACGAATCTAGCACAGATACGCAGTATTTT. This chain links TRBV9 with TRBJ2-3; D not resolved. Germline V lookup: CDR1 SGDLS, CDR2 YYNGEE. Trimming took 4 bases from V and 0 from J, leaving 24 bases between them. This CDR3 region has 19 residues.

This clonotype was counted only a few times. The chain carries TRBV7-6 and TRBJ1-6, with a tentative D call TRBD1 (5 bases). Germline V gives CDR1 SGHVS, CDR2 FNYEAQ. V was cut by 2 bases and J by 5 bases, with 10 bases left in between. The CDR3 covers 15 residues. The CDR3 region has the DNA TGTGCCAGCAGCTTACTAGCAGGGAATAATTCACCCCTCCACTTT. This gives the protein CASSLLAGNNSPLHF.